This entry features one TCR beta chain sequence. The CDR3 spans 15 residues. Trimming removed 0 bases from V and 4 bases from J; junction bases left unmatched: 5. Germline assignment: CDR1 LGHDT and CDR2 YNNKEL (reference sequence). This entry belongs to a study of blood T cell repertoires in COVID-19. At the level of the study: Samples of COVID-19 (acute and convalescent) were obtained from the United States, Italy and Spain.

Generated by immunoSEQ multiplex PCR, the TCRdb table keeps only in-frame clones and is missing some. Of about 250,000 clones detected, about 80% appear once; the ten largest clones hold over 7.5%. The sequencing input was peripheral blood. The chain carries TRBV3-1 (or the pseudogene TRBV3-2) and TRBJ2-7; the match to TRBD1 covers 8 bases. The sequence was collected from a man older than 75 with acute or convalescent COVID-19. The CDR3 DNA is TGTGCCAGCAGCCAAGACGGCAGGGGGCGGTACGAGCAGTACTTC. Amino acids: CASSQDGRGRYEQYF.